This T cell receptor (beta chain) was observed in a study of CD8 T cell repertoires and HIV-1 epitope variants. Study-wide context: The baseline condition was 1M T cells left uncultured. Study results and limitations: Nine antigen-specific TCR beta clonotypes were found; five to seven seemed cross-reactive to variants. Nef KF9 drew about five clonotypes and HW9 one, without TAALDMSHF responses.

Per the germline V gene, CDR1 is SSHAT and CDR2 is FNYEAQ (reference sequence). The V gene end was trimmed by 1 base and the J gene end by 8 bases; junction bases not matched to a gene: 2. CDR3 length: 13 residues. With respect to this clone: What it binds is not known.

Using immunoSEQ multiplex PCR, the repertoire was profiled, and TCRdb retains in-frame clones only, with some absent. The repertoire includes under 100,000 clones, 70% to 75% of them detected once, and more than 25% sits in the top ten. Specimen: uncultured baseline CD8+ T cells from peripheral blood mononuclear cells (PBMCs). The chain couples TRBV7-7 to TRBJ2-1; 7 bases match TRBD1. The receptor was derived from a male donor with HIV. DNA of the CDR3: TGTGCCAGCAGCTTAGAAGGGGGCGATGAGCAGTTCTTC. It codes for CASSLEGGDEQFF.